This T cell receptor (beta chain) is drawn from a study of early T cells in non-severe SARS-CoV-2 infection. Germline V gene data show CDR1 as DFQATT and CDR2 as SNEGSKA (reference sequence). Trimming left V 1 base short and J 3 bases short, with 14 bases between. The CDR3 totals 15 residues. In TCRdb, the 5' RACE reads were re-called with MiXCR into one record per CDR3 protein. The repertoire holds approximately 67,000 distinct CDR3 sequences, 11% seen once, with 3% to 4.5% in the top ten. This clonotype was picked up many times. The V gene is TRBV20-1, the J gene TRBJ2-3; D call uncertain. Sequencing was carried out using whole blood. The TCR sequence derives from an adult who was a healthcare worker with PCR-confirmed SARS-CoV-2 infection or an uninfected control (not recorded which). The CDR3, as DNA: TGCAGTGCTAGAGCCTCCGGACGACGGACAGATACGCAGTATTTT. The encoded protein is CSARASGRRTDTQYF.